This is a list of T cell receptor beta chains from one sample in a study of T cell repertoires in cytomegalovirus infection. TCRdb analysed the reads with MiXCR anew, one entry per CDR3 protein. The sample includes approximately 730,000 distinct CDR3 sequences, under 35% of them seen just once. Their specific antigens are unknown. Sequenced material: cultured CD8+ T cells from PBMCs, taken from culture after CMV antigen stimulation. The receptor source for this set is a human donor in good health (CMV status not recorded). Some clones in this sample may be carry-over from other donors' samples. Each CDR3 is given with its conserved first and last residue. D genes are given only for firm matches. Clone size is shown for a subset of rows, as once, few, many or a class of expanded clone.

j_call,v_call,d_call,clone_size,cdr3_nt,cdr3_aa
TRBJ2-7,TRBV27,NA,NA,TGTGCCAGCAGTTTATACCCGCTAAGCGAGCAGTACTTC,CASSLYPLSEQYF
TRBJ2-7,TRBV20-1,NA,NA,TGCAGTGCTACCGGACTCTTCTACGAGCAGTACTTC,CSATGLFYEQYF
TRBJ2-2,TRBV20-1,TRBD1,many,TGCAGTGCTAGAGGACAGGGTCAGAACACCGGGGAGCTGTTTTTT,CSARGQGQNTGELFF
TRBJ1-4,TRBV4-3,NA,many,TGCGCCAGCAGCCAAGACATCTGGGGGGAAAAACTGTTTTTT,CASSQDIWGEKLFF
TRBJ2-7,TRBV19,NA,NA,TGTGCCAGTAGTCCGTCGGGGGTGGGGACCTACGAGCAGTACTTC,CASSPSGVGTYEQYF
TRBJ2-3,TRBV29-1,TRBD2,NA,TGCAGCGCCCTAGCGGGGGGGGGCACAGATACGCAGTATTTT,CSALAGGGTDTQYF
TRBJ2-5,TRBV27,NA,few,TGTGCCAGCAGTTTCTTTTACGGAGAGACCCAGTACTTC,CASSFFYGETQYF
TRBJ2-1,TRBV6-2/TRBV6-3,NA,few,TGTGCCAGCAGTTACTCGATTTGGGGGGCGGACAATGAGCAGTTCTTC,CASSYSIWGADNEQFF
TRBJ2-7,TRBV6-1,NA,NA,TGTGCCAGCACCCAGTCTCCCTTATACGAGCAGTACTTC,CASTQSPLYEQYF
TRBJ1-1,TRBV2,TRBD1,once,TGTGCCAGCAGTGATCGGGACAGGAGATTTAGTATGAACACTGAAGCTTTCTTT,CASSDRDRRFSMNTEAFF
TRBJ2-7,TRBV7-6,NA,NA,TGTGCCAGCAGCCCCCGGTCGTATGGCCCCTCCTACGAGCAGTACTTC,CASSPRSYGPSYEQYF
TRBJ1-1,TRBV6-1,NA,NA,TGTGCCAGCAGTGAAAGCGGGGGATTCACTGAAGCTTTCTTT,CASSESGGFTEAFF
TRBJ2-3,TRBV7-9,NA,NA,TGTGCCAGCAGCCATCCGTCCCGAACAGATACGCAGTATTTT,CASSHPSRTDTQYF
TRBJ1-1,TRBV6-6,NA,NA,TGTGCCAGCAAAGCAACTGAAGCTTTCTTT,CASKATEAFF
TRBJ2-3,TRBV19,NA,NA,TGTGCCAGTCAGGCGGGTCCGGGTTGGGCAGATACGCAGTATTTT,CASQAGPGWADTQYF
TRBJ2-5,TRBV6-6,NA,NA,TGTGCCAGCAGTTACGAAGGGACGGTGTACCAAGAGACCCAGTACTTC,CASSYEGTVYQETQYF
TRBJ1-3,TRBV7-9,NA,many,TGTGCCAGCAGCTTAATGCGGGGTGCAGGAAACACCATATATTTT,CASSLMRGAGNTIYF
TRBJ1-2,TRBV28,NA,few,TGTGCCAGCAGTTTAATTGCTCGGGGCAGGGGTGACGGCTACACCTTC,CASSLIARGRGDGYTF
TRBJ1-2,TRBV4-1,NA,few,TGCGCCAGCAGTTACACCGGGACCGGCTACACCTTC,CASSYTGTGYTF
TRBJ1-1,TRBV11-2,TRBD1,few,TGTGCCAGCAGCTTAATCAGTGTGGACAGGGGGCAATTGGCCAAGAACACTGAAGCTTTCTTT,CASSLISVDRGQLAKNTEAFF
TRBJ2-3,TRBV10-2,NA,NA,TGCGCCAGCAGAGGGGAGCCTAACACAGATACGCAGTATTTT,CASRGEPNTDTQYF
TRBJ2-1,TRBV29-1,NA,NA,TGCAGCGGCAGGGTGCCCTCCTACAATGAGCAGTTCTTC,CSGRVPSYNEQFF
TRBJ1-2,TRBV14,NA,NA,TGTGCCAGCAGCCAAGATCGGCAGGGAGTTTATGGCTACACCTTC,CASSQDRQGVYGYTF
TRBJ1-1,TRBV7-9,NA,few,TGTGCCAGCAGCTTAACCCTGAGGAACACTGAAGCTTTCTTT,CASSLTLRNTEAFF
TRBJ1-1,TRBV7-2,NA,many,TGTGCCAGCAGCTTAGTCGAACCGGGACGGGAGAACACTGAAGCTTTCTTT,CASSLVEPGRENTEAFF
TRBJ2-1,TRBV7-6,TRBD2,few,TGTGCCAGCAGCTCTAGCGGGGGTGTTAATGAGCAGTTCTTC,CASSSSGGVNEQFF
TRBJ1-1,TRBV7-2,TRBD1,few,TGTGCCAGCAGCTTAGAGGGACAGGGGGCATCCACTGAAGCTTTCTTT,CASSLEGQGASTEAFF
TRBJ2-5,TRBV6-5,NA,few,TGTGCCAGCAGTTATAAGGGACGAGAGACCCAGTACTTC,CASSYKGRETQYF
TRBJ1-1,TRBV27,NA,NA,TGTGCCAGCAGTTGGGGTAGGGGGGCAAACACTGAAGCTTTCTTT,CASSWGRGANTEAFF
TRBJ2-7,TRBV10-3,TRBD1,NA,TGTGCCATCAGTTTGGACAGGGAGGAGGACGAGCAGTACTTC,CAISLDREEDEQYF
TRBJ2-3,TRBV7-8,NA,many,TGTGCCAGCAACATTAGGGGGGTAAATGAGGATACGCAGTATTTT,CASNIRGVNEDTQYF
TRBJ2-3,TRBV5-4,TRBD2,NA,TGTGCCAGCAGCTTGGCCCTAGCGGGGGCCAGCACAGATACGCAGTATTTT,CASSLALAGASTDTQYF
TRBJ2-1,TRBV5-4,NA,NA,TGTGCCAGCAGCTTGGAATCACAGGGCAGTGAGCAGTTCTTC,CASSLESQGSEQFF
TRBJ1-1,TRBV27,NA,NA,TGTGCCAGCAGTTTATCAGCCAGGGCGAACACTGAAGCTTTCTTT,CASSLSARANTEAFF
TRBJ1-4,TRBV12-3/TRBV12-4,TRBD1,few,TGTGCCAGCAGTAGAAGAGACAGGGGGGAAAAACTGTTTTTT,CASSRRDRGEKLFF
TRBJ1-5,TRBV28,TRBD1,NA,TGTGCCAGCAGTTTCCTGGGACAGAGGAATCAGCCCCAGCATTTT,CASSFLGQRNQPQHF
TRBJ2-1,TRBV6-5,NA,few,TGTGCCAGCAGTAAAGGAGGGGGGAGTGATGAGCAGTTCTTC,CASSKGGGSDEQFF
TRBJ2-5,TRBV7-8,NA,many,TGTGCCAGCAGCCTTTGGGGGGCCTGGGAAGAGACCCAGTACTTC,CASSLWGAWEETQYF
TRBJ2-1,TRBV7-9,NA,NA,TGTGCCAGCAGCGAAAGGGGCGTCGATGAGCAGTTCTTC,CASSERGVDEQFF
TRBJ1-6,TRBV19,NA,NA,TGTGCCAGTAGTCCCCCAGCGGGGATGGATCGAAAGAATTCACCCCTCCACTTT,CASSPPAGMDRKNSPLHF
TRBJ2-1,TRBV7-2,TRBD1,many,TGTGCCAGCACCTTCGGGACAGAGTACAATGAGCAGTTCTTC,CASTFGTEYNEQFF